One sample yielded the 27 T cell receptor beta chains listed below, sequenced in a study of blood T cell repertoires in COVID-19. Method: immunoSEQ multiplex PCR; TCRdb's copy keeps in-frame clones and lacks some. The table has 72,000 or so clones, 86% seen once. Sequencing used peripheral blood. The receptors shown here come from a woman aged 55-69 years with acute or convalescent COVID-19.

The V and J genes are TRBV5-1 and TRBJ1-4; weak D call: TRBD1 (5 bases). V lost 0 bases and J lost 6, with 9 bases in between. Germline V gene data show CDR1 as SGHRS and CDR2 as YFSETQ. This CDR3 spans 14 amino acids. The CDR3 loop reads CASSLDGTYEKLFF. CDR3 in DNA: TGCGCCAGCAGCTTGGACGGGACTTATGAAAAACTGTTTTTT.

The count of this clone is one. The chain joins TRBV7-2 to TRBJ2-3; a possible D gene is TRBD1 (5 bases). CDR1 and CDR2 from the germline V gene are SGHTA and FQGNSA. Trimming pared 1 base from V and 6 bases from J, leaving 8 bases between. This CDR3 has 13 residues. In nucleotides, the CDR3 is TGTGCCAGCAGCTTAGGAAGGGGCGATACGCAGTATTTT. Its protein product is CASSLGRGDTQYF. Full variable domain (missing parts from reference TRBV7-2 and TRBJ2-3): GAGVSQSPSNKVTEKGKDVELRCDPISGHTALYWYRQSLGQGLEFLIYFQGNSAPDKSGLPSDRFSAERTGGSVSTLTIQRTQQEDSAVYLCASSLGRGDTQYFGPGTRLTVL.

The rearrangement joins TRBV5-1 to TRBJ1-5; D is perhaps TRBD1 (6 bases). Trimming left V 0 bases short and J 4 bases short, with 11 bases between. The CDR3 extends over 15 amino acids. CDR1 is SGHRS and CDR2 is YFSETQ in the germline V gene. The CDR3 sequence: CASSLGGTPNQPQHF. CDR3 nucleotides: TGCGCCAGCAGCTTGGGAGGGACACCAAATCAGCCCCAGCATTTT.

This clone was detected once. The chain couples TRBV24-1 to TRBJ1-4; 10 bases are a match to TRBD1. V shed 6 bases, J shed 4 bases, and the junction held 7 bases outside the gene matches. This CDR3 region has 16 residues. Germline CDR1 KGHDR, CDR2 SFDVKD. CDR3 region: CATSPGTGEGNEKLFF. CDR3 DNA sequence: TGTGCCACCAGTCCCGGGACAGGGGAGGGTAATGAAAAACTGTTTTTT.

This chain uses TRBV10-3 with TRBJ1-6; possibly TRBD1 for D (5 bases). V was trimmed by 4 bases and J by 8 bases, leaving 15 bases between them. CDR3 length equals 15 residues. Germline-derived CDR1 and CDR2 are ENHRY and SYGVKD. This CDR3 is CAISVQEGIDSPLHF. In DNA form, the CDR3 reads TGTGCCATCAGTGTGCAGGAGGGGATAGATTCACCCCTCCACTTT.

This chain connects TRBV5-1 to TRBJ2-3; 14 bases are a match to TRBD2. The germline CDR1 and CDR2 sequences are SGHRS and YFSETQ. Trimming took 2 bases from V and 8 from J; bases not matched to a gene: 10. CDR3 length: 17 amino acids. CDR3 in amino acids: CASSFTGTSGGGGTQYF. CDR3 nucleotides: TGCGCCAGCAGCTTTACCGGGACTAGCGGGGGAGGGGGTACGCAGTATTTT. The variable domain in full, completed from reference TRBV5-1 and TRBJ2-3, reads KAGVTQTPRYLIKTRGQQVTLSCSPISGHRSVSWYQQTPGQGLQFLFEYFSETQRNKGNFPGRFSGRQFSNSRSEMNVSTLELGDSALYLCASSFTGTSGGGGTQYFGPGTRLTVL.

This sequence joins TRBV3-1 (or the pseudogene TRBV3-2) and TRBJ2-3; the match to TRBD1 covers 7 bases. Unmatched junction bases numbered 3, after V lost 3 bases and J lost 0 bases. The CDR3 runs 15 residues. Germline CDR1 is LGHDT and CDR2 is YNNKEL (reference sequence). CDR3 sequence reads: CASSHTGQSTDTQYF. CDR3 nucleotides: TGTGCCAGCAGCCATACGGGACAGAGCACAGATACGCAGTATTTT.

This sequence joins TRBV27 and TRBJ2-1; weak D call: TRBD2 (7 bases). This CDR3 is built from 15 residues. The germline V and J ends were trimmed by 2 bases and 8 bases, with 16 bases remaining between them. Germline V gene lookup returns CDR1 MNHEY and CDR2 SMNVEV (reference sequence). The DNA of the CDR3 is TGTGCCAGCAGTTTACCGAATCCGGGGGGCCATGAGCAGTTCTTC. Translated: CASSLPNPGGHEQFF.

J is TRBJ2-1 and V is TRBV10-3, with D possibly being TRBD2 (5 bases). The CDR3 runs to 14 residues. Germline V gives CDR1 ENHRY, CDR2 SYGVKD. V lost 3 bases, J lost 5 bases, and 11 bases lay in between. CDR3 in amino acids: CAISEREADNEQFF. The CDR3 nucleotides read TGTGCCATCAGTGAAAGGGAAGCGGACAATGAGCAGTTCTTC.

The CDR3 region is CASSDEQGSYEQYF. The CDR3, as DNA: TGCGCCAGCAGCGACGAACAGGGATCCTACGAGCAGTACTTC. V is TRBV5-1 and J is TRBJ2-7, with D possibly being TRBD1 (6 bases). V lost 4 bases and J 1 base, leaving 12 bases between the germline ends. Germline loops: CDR1 SGHRS, CDR2 YFSETQ. The CDR3 loop spans 14 amino acids.

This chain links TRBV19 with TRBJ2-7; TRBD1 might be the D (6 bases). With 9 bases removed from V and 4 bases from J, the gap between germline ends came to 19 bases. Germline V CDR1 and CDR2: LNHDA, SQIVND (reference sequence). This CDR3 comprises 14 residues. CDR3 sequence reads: CASQDRRRPYEQYF. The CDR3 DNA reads TGTGCCAGCCAAGACAGGAGGAGGCCTTACGAGCAGTACTTC.

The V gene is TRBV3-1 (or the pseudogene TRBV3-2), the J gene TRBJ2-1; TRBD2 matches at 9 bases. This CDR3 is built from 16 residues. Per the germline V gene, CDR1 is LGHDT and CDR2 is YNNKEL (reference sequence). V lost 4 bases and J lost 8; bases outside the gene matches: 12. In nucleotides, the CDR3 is TGTGCCAGCAGCCCCCCGAGGGTAGCGGGGGCCCATGAGCAGTTCTTC. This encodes CASSPPRVAGAHEQFF.

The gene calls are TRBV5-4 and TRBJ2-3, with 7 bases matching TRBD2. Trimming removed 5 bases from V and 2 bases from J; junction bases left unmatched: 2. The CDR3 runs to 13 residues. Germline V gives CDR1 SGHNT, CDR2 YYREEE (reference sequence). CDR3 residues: CASRSGITDTQYF. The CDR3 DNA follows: TGTGCCAGCAGAAGCGGGATCACAGATACGCAGTATTTT.

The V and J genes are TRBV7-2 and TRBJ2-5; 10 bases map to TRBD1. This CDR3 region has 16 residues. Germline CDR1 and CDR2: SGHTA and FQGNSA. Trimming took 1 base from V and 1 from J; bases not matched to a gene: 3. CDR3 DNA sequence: TGTGCCAGCAGCTTAGGGACAGGGGGAGGCCAAGAGACCCAGTACTTC. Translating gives CASSLGTGGGQETQYF.

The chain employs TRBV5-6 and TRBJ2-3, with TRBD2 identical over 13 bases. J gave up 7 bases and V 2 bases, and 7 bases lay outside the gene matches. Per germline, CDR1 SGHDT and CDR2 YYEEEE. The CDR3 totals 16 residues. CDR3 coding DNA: TGTGCCAGCAGCTTTCTTACTAGCGGGGGGGCCTATACGCAGTATTTT. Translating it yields CASSFLTSGGAYTQYF.

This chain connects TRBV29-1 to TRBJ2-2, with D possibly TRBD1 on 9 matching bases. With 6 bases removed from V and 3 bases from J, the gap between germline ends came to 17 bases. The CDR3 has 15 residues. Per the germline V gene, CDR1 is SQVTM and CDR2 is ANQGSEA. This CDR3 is CSVRGGQGYTGELFF. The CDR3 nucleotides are TGCAGCGTCCGGGGGGGACAGGGCTACACCGGGGAGCTGTTTTTT.

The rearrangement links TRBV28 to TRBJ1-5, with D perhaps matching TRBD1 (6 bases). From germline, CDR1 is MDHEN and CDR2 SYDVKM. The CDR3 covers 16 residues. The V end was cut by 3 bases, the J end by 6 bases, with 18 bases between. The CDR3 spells CASSFSEGGSGQPQHF. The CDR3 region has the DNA TGTGCCAGCAGTTTCTCAGAGGGGGGGAGTGGTCAGCCCCAGCATTTT.

The CDR3 nucleotides read TGCGCCAGCAGCCAAGATCTGGGCTGGAATCAGCCCCAGCATTTT. Encoded protein: CASSQDLGWNQPQHF. V usage is TRBV4-1 and J usage is TRBJ1-5; D gene unclear. Germline CDR1 MGHRA, CDR2 YSYEKL. Trimming removed 0 bases at V and 4 bases at J, with 10 bases between. The CDR3 loop spans 15 amino acids.

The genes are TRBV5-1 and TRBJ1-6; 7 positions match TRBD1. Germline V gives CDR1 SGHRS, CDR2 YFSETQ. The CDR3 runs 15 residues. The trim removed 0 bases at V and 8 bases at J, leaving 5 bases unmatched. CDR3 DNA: TGCGCCAGCAGCTTGGCCGGGACAGTGGATTCACCCCTCCACTTT. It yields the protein CASSLAGTVDSPLHF.

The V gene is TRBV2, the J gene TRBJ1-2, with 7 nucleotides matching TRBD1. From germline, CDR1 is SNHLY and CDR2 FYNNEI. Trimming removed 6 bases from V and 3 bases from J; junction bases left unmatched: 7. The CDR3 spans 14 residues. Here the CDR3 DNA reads TGTGCCAGCAGGCAACAGGGGACATACTATGGCTACACCTTC. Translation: CASRQQGTYYGYTF. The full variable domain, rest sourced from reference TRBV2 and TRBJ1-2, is EPEVTQTPSHQVTQMGQEVILRCVPISNHLYFYWYRQILGQKVEFLVSFYNNEISEKSEIFDDQFSVERPDGSNFTLKIRSTKLEDSAMYFCASRQQGTYYGYTFGSGTRLTVV.

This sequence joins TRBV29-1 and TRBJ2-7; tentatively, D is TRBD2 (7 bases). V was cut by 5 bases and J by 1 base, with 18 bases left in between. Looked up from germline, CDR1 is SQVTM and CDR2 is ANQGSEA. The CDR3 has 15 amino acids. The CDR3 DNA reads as TGCAGCGTTTTGTCGGGGGGCCTCAGGTCCTACGAGCAGTACTTC. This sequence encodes CSVLSGGLRSYEQYF.

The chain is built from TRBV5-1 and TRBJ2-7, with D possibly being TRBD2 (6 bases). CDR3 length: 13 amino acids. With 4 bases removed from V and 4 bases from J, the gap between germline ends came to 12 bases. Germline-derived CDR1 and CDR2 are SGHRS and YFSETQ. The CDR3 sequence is CASSMGLLYEQYF. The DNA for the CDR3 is TGCGCCAGCAGCATGGGACTTCTTTACGAGCAGTACTTC.

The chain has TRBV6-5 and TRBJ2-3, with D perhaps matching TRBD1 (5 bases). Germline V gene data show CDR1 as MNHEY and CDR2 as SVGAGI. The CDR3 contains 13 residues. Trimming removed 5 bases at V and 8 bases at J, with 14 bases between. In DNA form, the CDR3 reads TGTGCCAGCAGTCCGAAGCAGGGAAGTACGCAGTATTTT. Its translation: CASSPKQGSTQYF.

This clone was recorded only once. This CDR3 is CASSIYGSVGADTQYF. The CDR3 region has the DNA TGTGCCAGTAGTATATACGGATCCGTAGGGGCAGATACGCAGTATTTT. The chain carries TRBV19 and TRBJ2-3; tentative D call: TRBD1 (5 bases). Germline V gives CDR1 LNHDA, CDR2 SQIVND (reference sequence). With 2 bases removed from V and 4 bases from J, the gap between germline ends came to 16 bases. The CDR3 runs 16 residues.

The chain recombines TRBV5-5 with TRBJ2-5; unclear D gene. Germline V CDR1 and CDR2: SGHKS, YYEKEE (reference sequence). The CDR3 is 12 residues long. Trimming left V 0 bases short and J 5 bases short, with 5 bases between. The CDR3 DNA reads TGTGCCAGCAGCTTGGTAGCCGAGACCCAGTACTTC. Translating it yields CASSLVAETQYF.

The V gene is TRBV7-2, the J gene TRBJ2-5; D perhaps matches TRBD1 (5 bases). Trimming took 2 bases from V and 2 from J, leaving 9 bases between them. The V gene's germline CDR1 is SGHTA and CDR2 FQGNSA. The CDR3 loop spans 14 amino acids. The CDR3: CASSLRTHQETQYF. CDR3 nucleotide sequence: TGTGCCAGCAGCTTACGGACACATCAAGAGACCCAGTACTTC.

The CDR3 is CASSEQGDYGYTF. CDR3 in DNA: TGTGCCAGCAGCGAACAGGGGGACTATGGCTACACCTTC. The chain uses TRBV27 and TRBJ1-2; 8 nucleotides line up with TRBD1. The germline CDR1 and CDR2 sequences are MNHEY and SMNVEV (reference sequence). This CDR3 has 13 residues. J was trimmed by 3 bases and V by 6 bases; bases with no gene match: 3.